The 32 T cell receptor beta chains below come from one sample, sequenced in a study of blood T cell repertoires in COVID-19. The table came from immunoSEQ multiplex PCR; TCRdb's copy has only in-frame clones and leaves some out. The top ten hold roughly 0.99% of the sample, which has 300,000 to 450,000 clones, roughly nine tenths seen once. Material: PBMCs or T cells enriched from blood (not recorded which). Every receptor here comes from a man aged 18 to 30 who had recovered from COVID-19.

The chain is built from TRBV7-8 and TRBJ2-6, with 10 bases matching TRBD2. The CDR3 runs to 19 residues. The germline V gene has CDR1 SGHVS and CDR2 FQNEAQ. V lost 1 base to trimming and J lost 4 bases; unmatched junction nucleotides: 10. As DNA, the CDR3 is TGTGCCAGCAGCTTAGTTTTTCCTAGCGGGGGTTCCGGGGCCAACGTCCTGACTTTC. Its translation: CASSLVFPSGGSGANVLTF.

The chain joins TRBV9 to TRBJ1-2; possibly TRBD1 for D (6 bases). Trimming stripped 4 bases from V and 6 bases from J, with 16 bases between. Germline CDR1 is SGDLS and CDR2 is YYNGEE. The CDR3 loop spans 14 amino acids. CDR3 bases: TGTGCCAGCAGCCCTGCGGGGGCTAGGAATGGCTACACCTTC. This codes for CASSPAGARNGYTF.

This clone has more than one count but fewer than ten. The chain couples TRBV19 to TRBJ2-5; D call uncertain. V was clipped by 1 base and J by 2 bases, with 8 bases between them. The V gene's germline CDR1 is LNHDA and CDR2 SQIVND (reference sequence). The CDR3 is made up of 14 amino acids. CDR3 residues: CASSIATVQETQYF. CDR3 bases: TGTGCCAGTAGTATAGCGACTGTTCAAGAGACCCAGTACTTC.

The CDR3 here is CATSETGTSGQETQYF. As DNA, the CDR3 is TGTGCCACCAGTGAAACCGGGACTAGCGGCCAAGAGACCCAGTACTTC. The chain recombines TRBV24-1 with TRBJ2-5, with 11 bases that match TRBD2. CDR1 is KGHDR, CDR2 SFDVKD, per germline. Losses at the gene ends were 4 bases for V and 1 base for J; bases not matched to a gene: 4. The CDR3 has 16 residues.

The chain uses TRBV29-1 and TRBJ2-7; 7 nucleotides line up with TRBD2. This CDR3 is 14 amino acids long. Trimming removed 5 bases from V and 0 bases from J; junction bases left unmatched: 7. Germline-derived CDR1 and CDR2 are SQVTM and ANQGSEA. CDR3 in amino acids: CSVSVSGPSYEQYF. Here the CDR3 DNA reads TGCAGCGTTTCGGTTAGCGGGCCCTCCTACGAGCAGTACTTC.

The count of this clone is one. The DNA of the CDR3 is TGTGCCAGCAGCTCCCGCGGGCCGGGACAGAGCACAGATACGCAGTATTTT. This gives the protein CASSSRGPGQSTDTQYF. The gene calls are TRBV7-9 and TRBJ2-3; 7 bases fit TRBD1. This CDR3 has 17 residues. Per the germline V gene, CDR1 is SEHNR and CDR2 is FQNEAQ (reference sequence). V lost 4 bases and J lost 0; bases outside the gene matches: 10.

This chain's CDR3 is CASSRGLAATDTQYF. The CDR3 region has the DNA TGTGCCAGCAGCCGAGGACTAGCGGCCACAGATACGCAGTATTTT. The chain recombines TRBV5-4 with TRBJ2-3; 10 bases fit TRBD2. CDR3 length: 15 amino acids. From germline, CDR1 is SGHNT and CDR2 YYREEE (reference sequence). The J segment lost 2 bases and the V segment lost 4 bases, leaving 4 bases of the junction unmatched.

This clone was seen a single time. This chain links TRBV5-1 with TRBJ2-3, with D unresolved. The CDR3 runs to 16 residues. V lost 0 bases, J lost 2 bases, and 13 bases lay in between. CDR1 is SGHRS and CDR2 is YFSETQ in the germline V gene. The CDR3 coding sequence is TGCGCCAGCAGCTTGGTAGCCCGGAGCAACACAGATACGCAGTATTTT. Its translation is CASSLVARSNTDTQYF.

This clone came up a few times. This chain joins TRBV19 and TRBJ2-1, with TRBD2 matching over 14 bases. V trimming: 4 bases; J trimming: 12 bases; junction bases outside the gene matches: 11. Germline-derived CDR1 and CDR2 are LNHDA and SQIVND (reference sequence). The CDR3 is 16 amino acids. CDR3 nucleotides: TGTGCCAGTAGTACAGGGACTAGCGGGAGTGGATTTGGGCAGTTCTTC. This encodes CASSTGTSGSGFGQFF.

The genes are TRBV7-9 and TRBJ2-7; TRBD2 agrees at 7 bases. V lost 1 base, J lost 2 bases, and 5 bases stayed unmatched. CDR1 is SEHNR and CDR2 is FQNEAQ in the germline V gene (reference sequence). The CDR3 sequence is 15 residues long. The CDR3 region is CASSLERERTYEQYF. The CDR3 DNA is TGTGCCAGCAGCTTAGAGCGGGAAAGAACCTACGAGCAGTACTTC.

V usage is TRBV7-6 and J usage is TRBJ1-3; the D gene is possibly TRBD1 (5 bases). The CDR3 length is 16 residues. Trimming stripped 5 bases from V and 2 bases from J, with 16 bases between. Looked up from germline, CDR1 is SGHVS and CDR2 is FNYEAQ. The CDR3 reads CASSPIPRVAGNTIYF. The CDR3 bases are TGTGCCAGCAGCCCTATTCCCAGGGTCGCTGGAAACACCATATATTTT. The variable domain in full, with the rest retrieved from reference TRBV7-6 and TRBJ1-3, is GAGVSQSPRYKVTKRGQDVALRCDPISGHVSLYWYRQALGQGPEFLTYFNYEAQQDKSGLPNDRFSAERPEGSISTLTIQRTEQRDSAMYRCASSPIPRVAGNTIYFGEGSWLTVV.

A note on this clone: The identical CDR3 is also encoded by other nucleotide sequences in the sample. The rearrangement uses TRBV2 and TRBJ1-5; 11 bases match TRBD1. The V gene end was trimmed by 8 bases and the J gene end by 4 bases; junction bases not matched to a gene: 4. Germline loops: CDR1 SNHLY, CDR2 FYNNEI. The CDR3 is 14 amino acids. The CDR3 DNA is TGTGCCAGCGGCGGGACAGGGGGAAATCAGCCCCAGCATTTT. Its protein product is CASGGTGGNQPQHF.

In its sample, this clone was seen once. The chain joins TRBV7-6 to TRBJ2-3, with 8 bases fitting TRBD2. The CDR3 extends over 15 amino acids. Trimming removed 5 bases from V and 1 base from J; junction bases left unmatched: 5. The germline gives CDR1 SGHVS, CDR2 FNYEAQ. Here the CDR3 DNA reads TGTGCCAGCAGCACGAAGACTAGCGGCACAGATACGCAGTATTTT. Its protein product is CASSTKTSGTDTQYF.

The chain combines TRBV27 with TRBJ2-7; maybe TRBD2 (9 bases). V gave up 10 bases and J gave up 5 bases, with 36 bases separating them. CDR3 length: 19 residues. Germline CDR1 is MNHEY and CDR2 is SMNVEV (reference sequence). The CDR3 loop is CAIPPRTGREIAGENEQYF. The CDR3 nucleotides read TGTGCCATCCCCCCCCGGACAGGGCGGGAAATAGCGGGAGAAAACGAGCAGTACTTC.

In its sample, this clone was seen a few times. The chain joins TRBV20-1 to TRBJ1-5; 9 bases line up with TRBD1. The CDR3 runs to 13 residues. The J segment lost 9 bases and the V segment lost 3 bases, leaving 6 bases of the junction unmatched. Germline V CDR1 and CDR2: DFQATT, SNEGSKA (reference sequence). CDR3 coding DNA: TGCAGTGCTAGTGACAGGGGGTTTTCGCCCCAGCATTTT. Protein: CSASDRGFSPQHF.

V gene TRBV11-2 combines with J gene TRBJ2-3; the D is unclear. CDR3 size: 15 residues. Germline lookup yields CDR1 SGHAT and CDR2 FQNNGV. V was clipped by 2 bases and J by 2 bases, with 11 bases between them. The CDR3 coding sequence is TGTGCCAGCAGCTTACGAGGATCGGTCACAGATACGCAGTATTTT. Protein sequence: CASSLRGSVTDTQYF.

This chain connects TRBV12-5 to TRBJ1-2, with 7 bases identical to TRBD1. Trimming took 5 bases from V and 7 from J; bases not matched to a gene: 7. CDR1 is LGHNT, CDR2 FRNRAP, per germline. The length of the CDR3 is 13 residues. The CDR3 region is CASGPGQDIGYTF. CDR3 in DNA: TGTGCTAGTGGTCCTGGACAGGATATTGGCTACACCTTC.

The CDR3 sequence is CASTPNTRLAGATGELFF. As DNA, the CDR3 is TGTGCCAGTACCCCAAACACACGACTAGCGGGAGCGACCGGGGAGCTGTTTTTT. This chain links TRBV19 with TRBJ2-2; the match to TRBD2 covers 12 bases. Germline trimming cut 7 bases from V and 5 bases from J; bases unmatched to any gene: 14. The germline V gene has CDR1 LNHDA and CDR2 SQIVND (reference sequence). The CDR3 runs 18 residues.

The genes are TRBV28 and TRBJ2-3; TRBD2 aligns across 8 bases. Per germline, CDR1 MDHEN and CDR2 SYDVKM. CDR3 length equals 14 residues. J was trimmed by 6 bases and V by 6 bases; bases with no gene match: 8. CDR3 sequence (DNA): TGTGCCAGCAGACCTAGCGGGCACCGGGATACGCAGTATTTT. This sequence encodes CASRPSGHRDTQYF. The full variable domain, rest sourced from reference TRBV28 and TRBJ2-3, is DVKVTQSSRYLVKRTGEKVFLECVQDMDHENMFWYRQDPGLGLRLIYFSYDVKMKEKGDIPEGYSVSREKKERFSLILESASTNQTSMYLCASRPSGHRDTQYFGPGTRLTVL.

The chain combines TRBV4-2 with TRBJ2-7; D gene uncertain. This CDR3 has 15 amino acids. Germline V gene lookup returns CDR1 LGHNA and CDR2 YNFKEQ. V was shortened by 0 bases and J by 2 bases, with 11 bases between the two germline ends. CDR3 bases: TGTGCCAGCAGCCAAGATCCGCCCTATGCCTACGAGCAGTACTTC. Translation: CASSQDPPYAYEQYF.

The CDR3 DNA sequence: TGTGCCAGCAGCGTAGAGGGACAGGGGAACACTGAAGCTTTCTTT. Protein product: CASSVEGQGNTEAFF. The rearrangement joins TRBV9 to TRBJ1-1; 9 bases are shared with TRBD1. This CDR3 has 15 residues. Germline loops: CDR1 SGDLS, CDR2 YYNGEE. Unmatched junction bases numbered 1, after V lost 0 bases and J lost 1 base.

J is TRBJ2-2 and V is TRBV30, with TRBD1 matching 9 bases. CDR1 is GTSNPN, CDR2 SVGIG, per germline (reference sequence). The length of the CDR3 is 15 residues. V was pared by 3 bases and J by 5 bases, with 7 bases of the junction left unmatched. The CDR3 DNA sequence: TGTGCCTGGAGGGGGACAGGGTCGGGTACCGGGGAGCTGTTTTTT. Its protein is CAWRGTGSGTGELFF.

CDR3 nucleotides: TGTGCCAGCAGGGCCCGGGGGTACGAGCAGTACTTC. Translating it yields CASRARGYEQYF. The chain is built from TRBV28 and TRBJ2-7; TRBD2 is a possible D gene (6 bases). The V and J ends lost 6 bases and 4 bases respectively, with 10 bases between them. This CDR3 has 12 residues. Germline lookup yields CDR1 MDHEN and CDR2 SYDVKM. The variable domain in full, completed from reference TRBV28 and TRBJ2-7, reads DVKVTQSSRYLVKRTGEKVFLECVQDMDHENMFWYRQDPGLGLRLIYFSYDVKMKEKGDIPEGYSVSREKKERFSLILESASTNQTSMYLCASRARGYEQYFGPGTRLTVT.

This clone showed up many times. The chain combines TRBV6-4 with TRBJ1-5; 10 bases agree with TRBD1. CDR1 and CDR2 (germline): MRHNA, SNTAGT. This CDR3 has 15 amino acids. V shed 2 bases and J 2 bases; nucleotides not matched to a gene: 0. CDR3 protein: CASSDGTGGNQPQHF. CDR3 bases: TGTGCCAGCAGTGACGGGACAGGGGGCAATCAGCCCCAGCATTTT.

The chain uses TRBV6-5 and TRBJ1-5; 7 nucleotides line up with TRBD1. Germline V gene lookup returns CDR1 MNHEY and CDR2 SVGAGI. J gave up 5 bases and V 8 bases, and 6 bases lay outside the gene matches. The CDR3 extends over 13 amino acids. CDR3 sequence reads: CASGGGADQPQHF. CDR3 nucleotide sequence: TGTGCCAGCGGAGGGGGCGCCGATCAGCCCCAGCATTTT.

This rearrangement joins TRBV15 to TRBJ1-5, with TRBD1 matching 7 bases. The V gene's germline CDR1 is LNHNV and CDR2 YYDKDF (reference sequence). The CDR3 is made up of 16 amino acids. J gave up 3 bases and V 2 bases, and 7 bases lay outside the gene matches. The CDR3 region is CATSRLNRGLNQPQHF. The CDR3 DNA reads as TGTGCCACCAGCAGATTAAACAGGGGACTCAATCAGCCCCAGCATTTT.

The chain is built from TRBV27 and TRBJ2-7; TRBD1 might be the D (6 bases). The CDR3 consists of 15 residues. Per germline, CDR1 MNHEY and CDR2 SMNVEV (reference sequence). Trimming removed 4 bases from V and 4 bases from J, with 17 bases in between. The CDR3 loop reads CASSSDPQGWYEQYF. The CDR3 nucleotides read TGTGCCAGCAGTTCGGACCCACAGGGTTGGTACGAGCAGTACTTC.

The chain recombines TRBV21-1 with TRBJ2-2; the D call of TRBD2 is as the table states it, not checked on the DNA. TRBV21-1 is designated a pseudogene. The CDR3 length is 15 residues. The DNA for the CDR3 is TGTGCCAGCAGCAAAGTTGGGGGGGCTGGCGGGGAGCTGTTTTTT. Translation: CASSKVGGAGGELFF.

The sample holds one count of this clone. The chain links TRBV5-4 to TRBJ2-7; 7 bases line up with TRBD1. V was pared by 4 bases and J by 2 bases, with 6 bases of the junction left unmatched. CDR3 size: 14 residues. Germline values: CDR1 SGHNT, CDR2 YYREEE (reference sequence). Here the CDR3 DNA reads TGTGCCAGCAGCGTGCCCGGGACAGCCTACGAGCAGTACTTC. Protein: CASSVPGTAYEQYF.

The rearrangement joins TRBV12-3 or TRBV12-4 to TRBJ1-1; D may be TRBD1 (6 bases). Trimming removed 7 bases at V and 11 bases at J, with 17 bases between. This CDR3 contains 12 residues. The CDR3 region is CASTRDIVQAFF. The CDR3 bases are TGTGCCAGCACTCGGGACATTGTTCAGGCTTTCTTT.

This clone was seen only a few times. The V call is TRBV29-1, the J call TRBJ1-1; D is uncertain. V lost 6 bases and J 0 bases, leaving 14 bases between the germline ends. This CDR3 has 14 amino acids. In germline, CDR1 is SQVTM, CDR2 ANQGSEA. The CDR3 bases are TGCAGCGTCAAAAGCGGCAGCATGAACACTGAAGCTTTCTTT. It is translated as CSVKSGSMNTEAFF.

This clone was counted a single time. The chain links TRBV7-6 to TRBJ2-1, with TRBD2 matching over 7 bases. CDR1 is SGHVS, CDR2 FNYEAQ, per germline. V gave up 1 base and J gave up 0 bases; unmatched junction bases: 15. The CDR3 length is 20 residues. CDR3 protein: CASSLEFPRAAGSSYNEQFF. The CDR3, as DNA: TGTGCCAGCAGCTTAGAGTTCCCCCGAGCAGCGGGGAGCTCCTACAATGAGCAGTTCTTC.